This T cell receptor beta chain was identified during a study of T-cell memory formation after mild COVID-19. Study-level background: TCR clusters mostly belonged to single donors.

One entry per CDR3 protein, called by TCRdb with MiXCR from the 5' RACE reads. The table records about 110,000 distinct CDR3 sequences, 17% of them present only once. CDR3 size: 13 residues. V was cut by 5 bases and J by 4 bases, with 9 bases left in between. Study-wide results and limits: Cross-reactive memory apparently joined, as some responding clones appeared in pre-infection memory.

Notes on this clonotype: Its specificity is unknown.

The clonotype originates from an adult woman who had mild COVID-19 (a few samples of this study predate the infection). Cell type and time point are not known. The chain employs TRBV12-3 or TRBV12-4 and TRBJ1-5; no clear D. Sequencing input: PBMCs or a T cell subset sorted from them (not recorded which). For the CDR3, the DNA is TGTGCCAGCAGTGCAAATGAAAATCAGCCCCAGCATTTT. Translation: CASSANENQPQHF.